This T cell receptor beta chain was identified during a study of blood T cell repertoires in COVID-19. Overall study context: Specimens from acute and convalescent COVID-19 originated in the United States, Italy and Spain.

Residents of 24 US areas, aged about 18 to 89 years, made up the participants. The study counted Cohort 3 donors as recovered given two negative PCRs, clearance, or symptom resolution. CDR3 length equals 15 residues. V trimming: 2 bases; J trimming: 3 bases; junction bases outside the gene matches: 0. From germline, CDR1 is MDHEN and CDR2 SYDVKM. As processed by the authors: Estimated nucleated cell counts came from reference gene primer amplification. Sequencing used immunoSEQ multiplex PCR; TCRdb keeps in-frame clones, though not all of them. The DNA was the basis for D and trimming; V, J and clone size are from that table. Here the sample spans 150,000 or so clones, 80% to 85% being singletons.

The chain combines TRBV28 with TRBJ2-7; TRBD2 matches 14 bases. Material for sequencing was PBMCs or T cells enriched from blood (not recorded which). This TCR derives from a woman aged 60-75 years who had recovered from COVID-19. CDR3 bases: TGTGCCAGCAGTTTAGGGACTAGCGGGAGCTACGAGCAGTACTTC. This translates into CASSLGTSGSYEQYF.